Presented here are 32 T cell receptor beta chains from one specimen sequenced in a study of blood T cell repertoires in COVID-19. The repertoire was sequenced with immunoSEQ multiplex PCR; TCRdb's copy has only in-frame clones and lacks some. The profile shows fewer than 300,000 clones, around 88% of them singletons. The sequenced sample consisted of PBMCs or T cells enriched from blood (not recorded which). The receptors were gathered from a man between 40 and 49 years old who had recovered from COVID-19.

J is TRBJ2-3 and V is TRBV7-9, with D possibly being TRBD2 (5 bases). CDR3 length: 14 residues. Germline CDR1 SEHNR, CDR2 FQNEAQ (reference sequence). V lost 8 bases and J lost 2, with 14 bases in between. The CDR3 region is CASPRQDSTDTQYF. As DNA, the CDR3 is TGTGCCAGCCCAAGGCAGGACTCCACAGATACGCAGTATTTT.

The CDR3 bases are TGTGCCAGCTCACCGGGTCAGGGCGCCGGTTATGGCTACACCTTC. Translated: CASSPGQGAGYGYTF. This chain joins TRBV18 and TRBJ1-2; a possible D gene is TRBD1 (5 bases). CDR1 KGHSH and CDR2 LQKENI come from the germline V gene. Trimming removed 3 bases at V and 5 bases at J, with 16 bases between. The CDR3 covers 15 residues.

CDR3 residues: CASSTTDRVSYEQYF. The CDR3 coding sequence is TGTGCCAGCAGCACCACGGACAGGGTCTCCTACGAGCAGTACTTC. The chain uses TRBV7-2 and TRBJ2-7; 8 bases fit TRBD1. This CDR3 is built from 15 residues. After removal of 5 bases from V and 0 bases from J, the junction contained 6 bases not matched to a gene. Germline CDR1 reads SGHTA; CDR2 reads FQGNSA.

The V gene is TRBV2, the J gene TRBJ1-5; D is uncertain. Trimming took 4 bases from V and 2 from J, leaving 12 bases between them. Looked up from germline, CDR1 is SNHLY and CDR2 is FYNNEI. The CDR3 has 15 amino acids. Here the CDR3 DNA reads TGTGCCAGCAGTGCGGCTCCAGCGGGCAATCAGCCCCAGCATTTT. Translation: CASSAAPAGNQPQHF.

V is TRBV4-1 and J is TRBJ2-1; no clear D. Deletions cut 0 bases from V and 3 bases from J, with 18 bases between. The germline V gene encodes CDR1 MGHRA and CDR2 YSYEKL. CDR3 size: 18 residues. CDR3 residues: CASSQDPDYGSGYNEQFF. For the CDR3, the DNA is TGCGCCAGCAGCCAAGATCCCGATTATGGCAGTGGCTACAATGAGCAGTTCTTC.

CDR3 DNA: TGTGCCAGCAGTTCGACAGGGGGGGGAGAGTATGAGCAGTTCTTC. Translating it yields CASSSTGGGEYEQFF. V gene TRBV28 combines with J gene TRBJ2-1; TRBD1 matches at 9 bases. Germline-derived CDR1 and CDR2 are MDHEN and SYDVKM. V lost 4 bases and J lost 8; bases outside the gene matches: 9. The CDR3 spans 15 residues.

The genes are TRBV4-1 and TRBJ2-7; a weak D match, TRBD1 (5 bases). This CDR3 has 17 amino acids. Per the germline V gene, CDR1 is MGHRA and CDR2 is YSYEKL. The ends were cut back, 0 bases at V and 0 bases at J, with 15 bases in the middle. The chain's CDR3 is CASSQDRKGVISYEQYF. The CDR3 DNA reads as TGCGCCAGCAGCCAAGATCGCAAAGGGGTAATCTCCTACGAGCAGTACTTC.

This chain uses TRBV5-4 with TRBJ2-1; 8 nucleotides line up with TRBD2. Trimming at V came to 0 bases and at J to 5 bases, leaving 4 bases not matched to a gene. The CDR3 length is 15 residues. Germline V CDR1 and CDR2: SGHNT, YYREEE (reference sequence). CDR3 in amino acids: CASSLDGRADNEQFF. The CDR3 coding sequence is TGTGCCAGCAGCTTGGACGGGAGGGCCGACAATGAGCAGTTCTTC.

V gene TRBV27 combines with J gene TRBJ2-3; D call uncertain. The ends were cut back, 10 bases at V and 4 bases at J, with 15 bases in the middle. The CDR3 runs 13 residues. Germline V gene data show CDR1 as MNHEY and CDR2 as SMNVEV (reference sequence). CDR3 amino acids: CATMAVGSDTQYF. Written as DNA, the CDR3 is TGTGCCACCATGGCGGTCGGTTCAGATACGCAGTATTTT.

The J gene is TRBJ1-1, the V gene TRBV18, with 7 bases lining up with TRBD1. Germline V gene data show CDR1 as KGHSH and CDR2 as LQKENI. This CDR3 is built from 14 residues. V was pared by 6 bases and J by 3 bases, with 7 bases of the junction left unmatched. CDR3 DNA: TGTGCCAGCTCTCTCCAGGGGGTTGACACTGAAGCTTTCTTT. It encodes CASSLQGVDTEAFF.

This chain connects TRBV25-1 to TRBJ2-3; perhaps TRBD1 as D (6 bases). The CDR3 extends over 16 amino acids. V was trimmed by 1 base and J by 2 bases, leaving 13 bases between them. CDR1 is MGHDK and CDR2 is SYGVNS in the germline V gene. CDR3 residues: CASSEFSQGYTDTQYF. The DNA of the CDR3 is TGTGCCAGCAGTGAATTTTCCCAGGGGTACACAGATACGCAGTATTTT.

The V call is TRBV12-3 or TRBV12-4, the J call TRBJ1-1, with D possibly matching TRBD1 (5 bases). This CDR3 region has 13 residues. V was pared by 2 bases and J by 10 bases, with 14 bases between. The DNA of the CDR3 is TGTGCCAGCAGTTTACTTCAGGGCCTAGGAGCTTTCTTT. Protein product: CASSLLQGLGAFF.

The table lists this clone with a few counts. This chain uses TRBV7-8 with TRBJ1-6, with no clear D. Between the trimmed V and J ends, which lost 6 bases and 4 bases, there was a span of 19 bases. The CDR3 runs to 17 residues. CDR1 and CDR2 (germline): SGHVS, FQNEAQ. The CDR3: CASSARLNPDYNSPLHF. As DNA, the CDR3 is TGTGCCAGCAGTGCCAGACTGAACCCTGATTATAATTCACCCCTCCACTTT.

The CDR3 reads CASSLVGGSTYEQYF. In DNA form, the CDR3 reads TGTGCCAGCAGCTTAGTAGGGGGTTCTACCTACGAGCAGTACTTC. This sequence joins TRBV7-9 and TRBJ2-7; a weak D match, TRBD1 (6 bases). V lost 1 base to trimming and J lost 2 bases, with 12 bases between them. Germline CDR1 reads SEHNR; CDR2 reads FQNEAQ (reference sequence). This CDR3 contains 15 residues. The full variable domain, with the rest looked up from reference TRBV7-9 and TRBJ2-7, is DTGVSQNPRHKITKRGQNVTFRCDPISEHNRLYWYRQTLGQGPEFLTYFQNEAQLEKSRLLSDRFSAERPKGSFSTLEIQRTEQGDSAMYLCASSLVGGSTYEQYFGPGTRLTVT.

This chain links TRBV11-2 with TRBJ1-3; 8 bases fit TRBD1. J lost 3 bases, V lost 1 base, and 8 bases had no gene match. The CDR3 spans 17 residues. Germline V CDR1 and CDR2: SGHAT, FQNNGV. CDR3 protein: CASSLARTGSIGNTIYF. The CDR3 nucleotides are TGTGCCAGCAGCTTAGCCCGGACAGGGTCAATTGGAAACACCATATATTTT.

This clone was detected once. This chain uses TRBV7-9 with TRBJ1-1, with TRBD1 as a possible D gene (5 bases). Trimming took off 5 bases at V and 10 bases at J, with 14 bases between the two ends. Per germline, CDR1 SEHNR and CDR2 FQNEAQ (reference sequence). CDR3 size: 12 residues. The CDR3 here is CASSTGGLVAFF. CDR3 bases: TGTGCCAGCAGCACCGGGGGTTTAGTAGCTTTCTTT.

In regard to this clone: Other DNA sequences in this sample translate to the same CDR3. This rearrangement joins TRBV7-8 to TRBJ2-2; 9 bases line up with TRBD2. With 5 bases clipped from V and 5 bases from J, the junction kept 9 bases outside the gene matches. The CDR3 loop spans 16 amino acids. The germline CDR1 and CDR2 sequences are SGHVS and FQNEAQ. The CDR3 is CASSRLAGARTGELFF. The CDR3 nucleotides read TGTGCCAGCAGCCGATTAGCGGGGGCGAGGACCGGGGAGCTGTTTTTT.

The gene calls are TRBV27 and TRBJ1-5; D uncertain. CDR3 size: 15 residues. Trimming took off 3 bases at V and 4 bases at J, with 13 bases between the two ends. Germline CDR1 reads MNHEY; CDR2 reads SMNVEV (reference sequence). The CDR3 is CASSFSRSTNQPQHF. Written as DNA, the CDR3 is TGTGCCAGCAGTTTCTCCCGCTCGACTAATCAGCCCCAGCATTTT.

This chain connects TRBV6-5 to TRBJ2-1, with D possibly TRBD1 on 6 matching bases. V lost 6 bases and J 4 bases, leaving 10 bases between the germline ends. The CDR3 is 13 residues long. Germline V gene lookup returns CDR1 MNHEY and CDR2 SVGAGI. The CDR3 DNA is TGTGCCAGCAGCAAGGACAGATACAATGAGCAGTTCTTC. It codes for CASSKDRYNEQFF.

The chain combines TRBV7-3 with TRBJ2-2; 13 positions match TRBD2. The CDR3 has 16 amino acids. Germline CDR1 SGHTA, CDR2 FQGTGA. V lost 5 bases to trimming and J lost 3 bases; unmatched junction nucleotides: 3. The CDR3 DNA reads TGTGCCAGCAGCCCCACTAGCGGGAGGGACACCGGGGAGCTGTTTTTT. Protein: CASSPTSGRDTGELFF. Complete variable domain (other parts from reference TRBV7-3 and TRBJ2-2): GAGVSQTPSNKVTEKGKYVELRCDPISGHTALYWYRQSLGQGPEFLIYFQGTGAADDSGLPNDRFFAVRPEGSVSTLKIQRTERGDSAVYLCASSPTSGRDTGELFFGEGSRLTVL.

This clone came up once. The chain uses TRBV7-2 and TRBJ1-6, with a possible D match to TRBD1 (6 bases). CDR1 and CDR2 (germline): SGHTA, FQGNSA. The V gene lost 5 bases and the J gene lost 9 bases, with 17 bases spanning the gap. The CDR3 is made up of 15 amino acids. The chain's CDR3 is CASSLGGAQSSPLHF. The CDR3, as DNA: TGTGCCAGCAGCCTCGGGGGGGCGCAAAGTTCACCCCTCCACTTT.

A word on this clone: The sample contains more than one DNA sequence encoding this CDR3. The V call is TRBV7-6, the J call TRBJ1-2; no definite D call. Germline CDR1 is SGHVS and CDR2 is FNYEAQ. This CDR3 has 13 amino acids. With 0 bases removed from V and 4 bases from J, the gap between germline ends came to 6 bases. The CDR3 reads CASSLAGGYGYTF. In nucleotides, the CDR3 is TGTGCCAGCAGCTTAGCGGGAGGCTATGGCTACACCTTC. The full variable domain, in which reference TRBV7-6 and TRBJ1-2 provide the parts outside the CDR3, is GAGVSQSPRYKVTKRGQDVALRCDPISGHVSLYWYRQALGQGPEFLTYFNYEAQQDKSGLPNDRFSAERPEGSISTLTIQRTEQRDSAMYRCASSLAGGYGYTFGSGTRLTVV.

This chain uses TRBV2 with TRBJ2-1; 8 positions match TRBD2. CDR1 SNHLY and CDR2 FYNNEI come from the germline V gene. This CDR3 contains 14 residues. V shed 6 bases, J shed 8 bases, and the junction held 9 bases outside the gene matches. The CDR3 protein is CASRRSGLVYEQFF. The DNA of the CDR3 is TGTGCCAGCAGACGATCGGGACTAGTTTATGAGCAGTTCTTC.

This sequence joins TRBV5-1 and TRBJ1-1; D is possibly TRBD1 (5 bases). Trimming took 0 bases from V and 4 from J, leaving 7 bases between them. The CDR3 totals 13 residues. Germline CDR1 reads SGHRS; CDR2 reads YFSETQ. CDR3 nucleotides: TGCGCCAGCAGCTTGGACCAGGGCACTGAAGCTTTCTTT. Its protein product is CASSLDQGTEAFF.

CDR3 nucleotide sequence: TGCAGCGTTGAAGAATTCCGGACAGGGGAGGGGAATGAGCAGTTCTTC. This sequence encodes CSVEEFRTGEGNEQFF. The chain combines TRBV29-1 with TRBJ2-1, with 9 nucleotides matching TRBD1. The CDR3 is 16 amino acids. Trimming removed 0 bases from V and 7 bases from J; junction bases left unmatched: 10. The germline V gene has CDR1 SQVTM and CDR2 ANQGSEA.

This clone was recorded only once. The chain uses TRBV2 and TRBJ1-1, with 8 bases lining up with TRBD1. The V gene's germline CDR1 is SNHLY and CDR2 FYNNEI. The junction had 11 bases not matched to a gene; V was cut back by 4 bases and J by 7 bases. The CDR3 is 15 residues long. CDR3: CASSVGTGAVGEAFF. DNA of the CDR3: TGTGCCAGCAGTGTCGGGACAGGAGCTGTCGGTGAAGCTTTCTTT.

V gene TRBV4-1 combines with J gene TRBJ2-3, with 7 bases identical to TRBD2. Germline V gives CDR1 MGHRA, CDR2 YSYEKL. The CDR3 covers 14 residues. After removal of 6 bases from V and 2 bases from J, the junction contained 5 bases not matched to a gene. CDR3 DNA: TGCGCCAGCAGACCCGGGGGGAACACAGATACGCAGTATTTT. Its protein product is CASRPGGNTDTQYF.

The chain uses TRBV4-1 and TRBJ1-3; D gene uncertain. V dropped 4 bases and J dropped 1 base, with 11 bases sitting between them. CDR1 is MGHRA, CDR2 YSYEKL, per germline. The CDR3 has 15 residues. CDR3 coding DNA: TGCGCCAGCAGCCCGAGTAAAGTTTCTGGAAACACCATATATTTT. Amino acid sequence: CASSPSKVSGNTIYF.

The CDR3 coding sequence is TGTGCCAGCAGTTATCCCGCCGGTTTTAGTCCTACTAACTACAATGAGCAGTTCTTC. This gives the protein CASSYPAGFSPTNYNEQFF. The gene calls are TRBV6-2 or TRBV6-3 and TRBJ2-1; no clear D gene. V dropped 3 bases and J dropped 3 bases, with 24 bases sitting between them. The germline gives CDR1 MNHEY, CDR2 SVGEGT. CDR3 length equals 19 residues.

The chain recombines TRBV18 with TRBJ2-7; 8 bases agree with TRBD2. The CDR3 has 21 residues. Germline-derived CDR1 and CDR2 are KGHSH and LQKENI. V was pared by 4 bases and J by 2 bases, with 25 bases of the junction left unmatched. Written as DNA, the CDR3 is TGTGCCAGCTCACAACCCTCAATACTAGCGGAGGATAGAGTTAGAACCTACGAGCAGTACTTC. It specifies CASSQPSILAEDRVRTYEQYF.

The chain recombines TRBV9 with TRBJ2-5; D is unclear. CDR1 and CDR2 (germline): SGDLS, YYNGEE. Between the trimmed V and J ends, which lost 0 bases and 4 bases, there was a span of 4 bases. This CDR3 comprises 12 residues. The CDR3 DNA sequence: TGTGCCAGCAGCGTAGATCGAGAGACCCAGTACTTC. Its protein is CASSVDRETQYF.

The V and J genes are TRBV9 and TRBJ2-2; D is possibly TRBD1 (6 bases). This CDR3 is 12 amino acids long. V was shortened by 6 bases and J by 8 bases, with 11 bases between the two germline ends. Germline-derived CDR1 and CDR2 are SGDLS and YYNGEE. The CDR3 region has the DNA TGTGCCAGCACTCGGCAGGGGGGGGAGCTGTTTTTT. It specifies CASTRQGGELFF.